This note documents a single T cell receptor (beta chain) sequence. Antigen specificity is unknown. The data derive from a study of identical twins. Study-level points and caveats: While abundant cord blood beta clonotypes carried fewer insertions, memory repertoires showed no such pattern. Out-of-frame alpha sequences shared by twins showed excess low generation probability. Zero-insertion results could be subject to partial confounding by invariant MAIT and iNKT cells. Compared with models, monozygotic twins showed more out-of-frame TCR alpha sharing.

TCRdb passed the 5' RACE reads through MiXCR, listing each CDR3 protein once. The data hold 550,000 to 700,000 distinct CDR3 sequences, with roughly 9.5% observed a single time. These data also formed part of another study, on yellow fever vaccine responses in identical twins.

The sequencing input was PBMCs. This receptor was identified in a woman aged 18-29 years in good health.

CDR3 coding DNA: TGCAGTGCTAGACCCCCCTATACTAGCGGGAGAGGAAACACAGATACGCAGTATTTT. This encodes CSARPPYTSGRGNTDTQYF. The chain uses TRBV20-1 and TRBJ2-3; 11 bases are a match to TRBD2. CDR3 length: 19 amino acids. Germline V gene lookup returns CDR1 DFQATT and CDR2 SNEGSKA (reference sequence). The V gene end was trimmed by 2 bases and the J gene end by 2 bases; junction bases not matched to a gene: 15.